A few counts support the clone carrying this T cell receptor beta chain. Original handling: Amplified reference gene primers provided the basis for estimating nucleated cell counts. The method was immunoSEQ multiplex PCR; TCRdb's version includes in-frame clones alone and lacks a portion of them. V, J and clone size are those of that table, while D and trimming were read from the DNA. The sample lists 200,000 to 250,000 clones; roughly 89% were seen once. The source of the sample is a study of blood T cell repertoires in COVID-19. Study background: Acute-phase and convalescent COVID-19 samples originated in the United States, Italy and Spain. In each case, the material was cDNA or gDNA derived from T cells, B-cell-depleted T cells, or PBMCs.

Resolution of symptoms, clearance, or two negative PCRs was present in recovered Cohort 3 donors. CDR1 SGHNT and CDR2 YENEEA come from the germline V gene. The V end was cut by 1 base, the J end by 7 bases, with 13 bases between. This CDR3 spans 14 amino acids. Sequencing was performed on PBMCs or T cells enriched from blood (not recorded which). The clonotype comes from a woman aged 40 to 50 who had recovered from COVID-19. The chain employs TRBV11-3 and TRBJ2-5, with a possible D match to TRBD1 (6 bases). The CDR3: CASSLAVQGWTQYF. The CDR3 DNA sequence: TGTGCCAGCAGCTTAGCGGTCCAGGGGTGGACCCAGTACTTC.